This TCR beta chain comes out of a study of blood T cell repertoires in COVID-19. Study overall: Acute and convalescent COVID-19 samples came from the United States, Italy and Spain. PBMCs, B-cell-depleted T cells, or T cells were the source of the cDNA or gDNA that made up the material.

CDR3 length: 15 amino acids. Germline values: CDR1 MNHNS, CDR2 SASEGT. Between the trimmed V and J ends, which lost 0 bases and 3 bases, there was a span of 12 bases. The authors' processing: Nucleated cell number was recorded as an estimate derived from reference gene primer amplification. Clones were read by immunoSEQ multiplex PCR, and TCRdb kept only the in-frame ones, dropping some. V and J calls plus clone size are reproduced from that table; the DNA served to infer D and trimming. The sample holds some 180,000 clones; 88% are singletons and the top ten take roughly 5.5%. This clonotype was sampled from a man aged 35-49 years with active or convalescent COVID-19. The chain combines TRBV6-1 with TRBJ2-7, with a possible D match to TRBD1 (6 bases). Specimen: peripheral blood. The CDR3 region is CASSEAEGQNYEQYF. DNA of the CDR3: TGTGCCAGCAGTGAAGCAGAAGGACAGAACTACGAGCAGTACTTC.